Presented here are 12 T cell receptor beta chains from one specimen sequenced in a study of Graves' ophthalmopathy and Graves' hyperthyroidism. CDR3 regions of TCR beta were amplified from RNA transcripts. Second-round multiplex PCR came after first-round RT-PCR with HTBI primers. TCRdb ran MiXCR on the multiplex PCR reads and lists one entry per CDR3 protein. The sample has 660,000 or so distinct CDR3 sequences; 35% to 45% are singletons. Sequences were obtained from peripheral blood. Receptor source: an adult man with Graves' ophthalmopathy.

This clonotype was seen ten or more times. V and J are TRBV7-3 and TRBJ2-2, with a tentative D call TRBD1 (6 bases). This CDR3 is 14 amino acids long. Germline V gene data show CDR1 as SGHTA and CDR2 as FQGTGA. Trimming removed 4 bases at V and 3 bases at J, with 9 bases between. CDR3 in DNA: TGTGCCAGCAGCTCCCACAGGGACACCGGGGAGCTGTTTTTT. As protein: CASSSHRDTGELFF.

In its sample, this clonotype was seen many times. The chain has TRBV12-3 or TRBV12-4 and TRBJ2-2, with D hard to call. The CDR3 is 13 amino acids. The V and J ends lost 5 bases and 4 bases respectively, with 8 bases between them. CDR3 region: CASSITVTGELFF. CDR3 bases: TGTGCCAGCAGTATCACGGTCACCGGGGAGCTGTTTTTT.

J is TRBJ2-3 and V is TRBV24-1; D tentatively fits TRBD1 or TRBD2 (5 bases each). CDR1 KGHDR and CDR2 SFDVKD come from the germline V gene. Trimming took off 3 bases at V and 6 bases at J, with 18 bases between the two ends. CDR3 size: 16 residues. CDR3 nucleotides: TGTGCCACCAGTGATCCCGATGAGGGGAAGGGTGATACGCAGTATTTT. It specifies CATSDPDEGKGDTQYF.

This clonotype occurred many times. The V call is TRBV20-1, the J call TRBJ2-5, with D maybe TRBD2 (6 bases). Per the germline V gene, CDR1 is DFQATT and CDR2 is SNEGSKA (reference sequence). V was shortened by 1 base and J by 3 bases, with 9 bases between the two germline ends. The CDR3 sequence is 13 residues long. The CDR3 DNA is TGCAGTGCTAGAGTGTCGGGGGAAGAGACCCAGTACTTC. This sequence encodes CSARVSGEETQYF.

This clonotype occurred many times. The chain is built from TRBV19 and TRBJ1-5; 7 bases map to TRBD1. Germline CDR1 reads LNHDA; CDR2 reads SQIVND (reference sequence). After removal of 3 bases from V and 3 bases from J, the junction contained 5 bases not matched to a gene. CDR3 size: 15 residues. The CDR3 loop reads CASSIGQVNNQPQHF. CDR3 bases: TGTGCCAGTAGTATCGGACAGGTGAACAATCAGCCCCAGCATTTT.

In regard to this clonotype: A much larger clone differs from this one at a single base, so this may be a read error. The chain employs TRBV13 and TRBJ2-7; D is uncertain. CDR3 length: 14 residues. Looked up from germline, CDR1 is PRHDT and CDR2 is FYEKMQ (reference sequence). V lost 7 bases, J lost 3 bases, and 16 bases lay in between. CDR3 region: CASTQTFRNYEQYV. Written as DNA, the CDR3 is TGTGCCAGCACCCAAACATTCCGGAACTACGAGCAGTACGTC.

The J gene is TRBJ1-1, the V gene TRBV5-1; 7 positions match TRBD1. CDR3 size: 14 residues. Germline trimming cut 0 bases from V and 4 bases from J; bases unmatched to any gene: 3. Germline lookup yields CDR1 SGHRS and CDR2 YFSETQ. The CDR3 DNA reads as TGCGCCAGCAGCTTGGAACAGGGGTTCACTGAAGCTTTCTTT. It codes for CASSLEQGFTEAFF.

This clonotype was found many times. This chain uses TRBV20-1 with TRBJ1-1; maybe TRBD1 (6 bases). With 1 base removed from V and 9 bases from J, the gap between germline ends came to 12 bases. This CDR3 comprises 12 residues. Germline CDR1 and CDR2: DFQATT and SNEGSKA (reference sequence). This CDR3 reads CSARGTGKKAFF. CDR3 bases: TGCAGTGCTAGAGGAACAGGGAAGAAAGCTTTCTTT.

This clonotype has more than one count but fewer than ten. This chain joins TRBV7-2 and TRBJ2-5, with D tentatively TRBD1 (6 bases). Germline CDR1 reads SGHTA; CDR2 reads FQGNSA. The CDR3 spans 15 residues. V was trimmed by 5 bases and J by 4 bases, leaving 17 bases between them. CDR3 nucleotides: TGTGCCAGCAGCCAGGGGCCTTTAGGCGCAGAGACCCAGTACTTC. As protein: CASSQGPLGAETQYF. Full variable domain (outside the CDR3, taken from reference TRBV7-2 and TRBJ2-5): GAGVSQSPSNKVTEKGKDVELRCDPISGHTALYWYRQSLGQGLEFLIYFQGNSAPDKSGLPSDRFSAERTGGSVSTLTIQRTQQEDSAVYLCASSQGPLGAETQYFGPGTRLLVL.

In this sample, this clonotype turned up many times. CDR3 sequence reads: CSAGGQRYEAFF. CDR3 bases: TGCAGTGCGGGGGGACAGCGATATGAAGCTTTCTTT. This chain links TRBV20-1 with TRBJ1-1; TRBD1 matches at 7 bases. Losses at the gene ends were 6 bases for V and 7 bases for J; bases not matched to a gene: 8. Germline-derived CDR1 and CDR2 are DFQATT and SNEGSKA (reference sequence). This CDR3 region has 12 residues.

Turning to this clonotype: It may be a read error: a sequence one base away is much more abundant. V and J are TRBV7-9 and TRBJ1-2; 7 bases line up with TRBD1. This CDR3 has 13 residues. The germline gives CDR1 SEHNR, CDR2 FQNEAQ (reference sequence). CDR3 nucleotides: TGTGCCAGCAGCTCCCGGGACAGAGGTGGCTGCACCTTC. Its protein product is CASSSRDRGGCTF.

The V call is TRBV2, the J call TRBJ1-4; D might be TRBD1 (5 bases). The CDR3 covers 16 residues. Germline V gene sequence: CDR1 SNHLY, CDR2 FYNNEI. The germline V and J ends were trimmed by 5 bases and 0 bases, with 13 bases remaining between them. The CDR3 protein is CASSYFRGATNEKLFF. The CDR3 nucleotides are TGTGCCAGCAGTTACTTTAGGGGTGCAACTAATGAAAAACTGTTTTTT.